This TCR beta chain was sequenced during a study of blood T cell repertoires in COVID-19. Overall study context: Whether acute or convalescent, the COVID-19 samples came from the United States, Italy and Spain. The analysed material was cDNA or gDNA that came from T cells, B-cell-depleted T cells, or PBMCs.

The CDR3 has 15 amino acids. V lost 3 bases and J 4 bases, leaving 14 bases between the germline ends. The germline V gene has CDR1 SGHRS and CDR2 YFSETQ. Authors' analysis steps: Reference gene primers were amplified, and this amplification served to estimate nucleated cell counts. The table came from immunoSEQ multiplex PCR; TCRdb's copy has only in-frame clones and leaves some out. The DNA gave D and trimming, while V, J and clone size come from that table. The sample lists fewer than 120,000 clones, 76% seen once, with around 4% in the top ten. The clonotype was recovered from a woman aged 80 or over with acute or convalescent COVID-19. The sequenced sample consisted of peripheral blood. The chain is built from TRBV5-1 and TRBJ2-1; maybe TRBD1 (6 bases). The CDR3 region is CASSSGQSIYNEQFF. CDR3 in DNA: TGCGCCAGCAGCTCAGGACAGTCCATATACAATGAGCAGTTCTTC.